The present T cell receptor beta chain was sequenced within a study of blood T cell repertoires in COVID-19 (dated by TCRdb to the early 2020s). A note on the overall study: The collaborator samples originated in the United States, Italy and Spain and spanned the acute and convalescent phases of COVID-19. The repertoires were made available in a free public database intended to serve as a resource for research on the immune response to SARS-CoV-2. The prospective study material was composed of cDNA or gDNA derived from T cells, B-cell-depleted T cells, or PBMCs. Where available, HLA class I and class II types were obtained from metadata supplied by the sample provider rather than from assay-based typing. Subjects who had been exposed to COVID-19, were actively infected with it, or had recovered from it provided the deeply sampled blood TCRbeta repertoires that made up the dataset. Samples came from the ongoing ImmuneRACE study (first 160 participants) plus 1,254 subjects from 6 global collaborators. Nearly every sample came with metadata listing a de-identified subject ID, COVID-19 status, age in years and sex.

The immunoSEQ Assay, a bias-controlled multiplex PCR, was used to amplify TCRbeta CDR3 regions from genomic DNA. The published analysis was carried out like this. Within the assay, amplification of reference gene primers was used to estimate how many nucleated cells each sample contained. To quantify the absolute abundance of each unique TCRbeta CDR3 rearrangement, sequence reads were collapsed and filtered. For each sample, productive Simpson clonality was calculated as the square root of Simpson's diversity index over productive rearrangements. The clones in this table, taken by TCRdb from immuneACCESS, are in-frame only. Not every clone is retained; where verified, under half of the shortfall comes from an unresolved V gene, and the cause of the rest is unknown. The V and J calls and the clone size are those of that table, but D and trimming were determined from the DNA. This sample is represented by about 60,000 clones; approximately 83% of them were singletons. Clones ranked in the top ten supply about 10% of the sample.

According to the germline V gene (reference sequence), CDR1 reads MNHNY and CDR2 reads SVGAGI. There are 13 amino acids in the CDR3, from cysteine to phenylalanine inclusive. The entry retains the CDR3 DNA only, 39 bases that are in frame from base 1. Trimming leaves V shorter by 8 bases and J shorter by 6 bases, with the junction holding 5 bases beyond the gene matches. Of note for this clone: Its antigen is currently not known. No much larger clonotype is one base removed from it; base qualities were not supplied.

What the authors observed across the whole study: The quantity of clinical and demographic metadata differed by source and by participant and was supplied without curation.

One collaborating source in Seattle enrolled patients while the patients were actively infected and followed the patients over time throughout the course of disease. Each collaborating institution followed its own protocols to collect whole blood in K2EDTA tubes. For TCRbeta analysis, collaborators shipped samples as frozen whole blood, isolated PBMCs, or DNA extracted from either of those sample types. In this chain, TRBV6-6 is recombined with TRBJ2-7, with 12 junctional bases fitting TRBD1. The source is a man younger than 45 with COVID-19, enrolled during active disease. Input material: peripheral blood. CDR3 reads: CASRGQGAGEQYF. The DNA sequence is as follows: TGTGCCAGCCGGGGACAGGGGGCTGGCGAGCAGTACTTC.